The 19 T cell receptor beta chains presented below share a single source sample, sequenced in a study of cytomegalovirus exposure and HLA in healthy donors. PCR employed 60 Vbeta and 13 Jbeta primers. Sequenced by immunoSEQ multiplex PCR; TCRdb stores in-frame clones only, minus some. The sample holds some 100,000 clones, approximately 85% seen once. The material sequenced was PBMCs. The receptor set was obtained from a man in his thirties or forties in good health and CMV-seronegative.

The V gene is TRBV27, the J gene TRBJ1-1, with D maybe TRBD1 (6 bases). The germline V gene encodes CDR1 MNHEY and CDR2 SMNVEV (reference sequence). Trimming shortened V by 3 bases and J by 1 base, and 9 bases separated the two germline ends. This CDR3 spans 14 amino acids. The CDR3: CASSFLQGNTEAFF. The CDR3 region has the DNA TGTGCCAGCAGTTTCCTACAGGGGAACACTGAAGCTTTCTTT.

The V call is TRBV7-3, the J call TRBJ2-7; D is undetermined. Germline V gives CDR1 SGHTA, CDR2 FQGTGA. Trimming stripped 0 bases from V and 6 bases from J, with 9 bases between. The CDR3 has 13 residues. Written as DNA, the CDR3 is TGTGCCAGCAGCTTAACCACCAGTACCGAGCAGTACTTC. This translates into CASSLTTSTEQYF.

The chain uses TRBV23-1 and TRBJ2-7; TRBD2 might be the D (7 bases). TRBV23-1 belongs to the ORF category, with a function that is uncertain. This CDR3 region has 17 residues. V dropped 3 bases and J dropped 2 bases, with 20 bases sitting between them. The CDR3 sequence is CASSQQPGGRGPYEQYF. Written as DNA, the CDR3 is TGCGCCAGCAGTCAGCAGCCGGGGGGCAGGGGACCCTACGAGCAGTACTTC.

This clone was detected only once. The chain is built from TRBV2 and TRBJ1-6; no definite D call. The CDR3 runs to 13 residues. Looked up from germline, CDR1 is SNHLY and CDR2 is FYNNEI. The V gene lost 8 bases and the J gene lost 0 bases, with 5 bases spanning the gap. CDR3 loop: CASLSSYNSPLHF. CDR3 DNA sequence: TGTGCCAGCCTAAGCTCCTATAATTCACCCCTCCACTTT.

The V and J genes are TRBV30 and TRBJ1-4, with 11 bases lining up with TRBD1. Trimming removed 1 base from V and 12 bases from J; junction bases left unmatched: 10. The CDR3 is made up of 15 amino acids. Germline assignment: CDR1 GTSNPN and CDR2 SVGIG (reference sequence). The CDR3: CAWSGPRTGGAELFF. In DNA, the CDR3 is TGTGCCTGGAGTGGCCCTCGGACAGGGGGCGCAGAACTGTTTTTT.

V and J are TRBV30 and TRBJ2-3, with D perhaps TRBD2 (5 bases). Germline assignment: CDR1 GTSNPN and CDR2 SVGIG (reference sequence). The CDR3 consists of 14 residues. V shed 0 bases and J shed 5 bases, with 12 bases lying between them. The CDR3 region has the DNA TGTGCCTGGAGTGTGATAGCGTTCAGAGATACGCAGTATTTT. It codes for CAWSVIAFRDTQYF.

In this sample, this clone turned up once. The chain couples TRBV9 to TRBJ2-5, with no clear D. The tail of the sequence fits TRBJ2-7 better, so the J call may be wrong. From germline, CDR1 is SGDLS and CDR2 YYNGEE. This CDR3 comprises 11 residues. CDR3 bases: TGTGCCAGCAGCGGCGGCCGCGAGCAGTACTTC. Its protein is CASSGGREQYF.

The rearrangement uses TRBV25-1 and TRBJ1-4; possibly TRBD1 for D (5 bases). This CDR3 is 15 amino acids long. The ends were cut back, 1 base at V and 6 bases at J, with 12 bases in the middle. CDR1 and CDR2 (germline): MGHDK, SYGVNS. The CDR3 loop reads CASSESTGGDEKLFF. The CDR3 region has the DNA TGTGCCAGCAGTGAATCAACAGGTGGAGATGAAAAACTGTTTTTT.

V usage is TRBV5-1 and J usage is TRBJ2-5; weak D call: TRBD2 (7 bases). The CDR3 extends over 13 amino acids. V was shortened by 4 bases and J by 7 bases, with 14 bases between the two germline ends. CDR1 is SGHRS, CDR2 YFSETQ, per germline. The CDR3 sequence: CASSDVGGATQYF. DNA of the CDR3: TGCGCCAGCAGCGACGTGGGGGGGGCGACCCAGTACTTC.

V is TRBV10-3 and J is TRBJ1-3; D unclear. Trimming took off 3 bases at V and 2 bases at J, with 8 bases between the two ends. This CDR3 region has 14 residues. The germline CDR1 and CDR2 sequences are ENHRY and SYGVKD. As DNA, the CDR3 is TGTGCCATCAGTGATGCCGAGACTGGAAACACCATATATTTT. It is translated as CAISDAETGNTIYF.

V is TRBV7-2 and J is TRBJ2-1; D call uncertain. V lost 5 bases and J 11 bases, leaving 19 bases between the germline ends. The CDR3 covers 14 residues. CDR1 is SGHTA, CDR2 FQGNSA, per germline. CDR3 sequence reads: CASSPTPTVQKQFF. CDR3 bases: TGTGCCAGCAGCCCCACCCCCACCGTACAGAAGCAGTTCTTC.

There are a few counts of this clone. The rearrangement joins TRBV7-3 to TRBJ2-3, with D tentatively TRBD2 (6 bases). Trimming cost V 4 bases and J 1 base, with 12 bases left between them. The CDR3 is made up of 15 amino acids. Germline CDR1 reads SGHTA; CDR2 reads FQGTGA. The CDR3 DNA follows: TGTGCCAGCAGCTCTACAGCGGGTGGCACAGATACGCAGTATTTT. It is translated as CASSSTAGGTDTQYF.

V is TRBV10-3 and J is TRBJ2-3, with TRBD2 matching 11 bases. CDR1 is ENHRY and CDR2 is SYGVKD in the germline V gene. The CDR3 covers 14 residues. J gave up 5 bases and V 6 bases, and 4 bases lay outside the gene matches. The CDR3 sequence: CAIRLAGDVDTQYF. The CDR3 coding sequence is TGTGCCATCAGACTAGCGGGAGATGTAGATACGCAGTATTTT.

The V call is TRBV13, the J call TRBJ2-1; 9 nucleotides agree with TRBD2. The CDR3 covers 19 residues. The V gene end was trimmed by 2 bases and the J gene end by 4 bases; junction bases not matched to a gene: 15. The V gene's germline CDR1 is PRHDT and CDR2 FYEKMQ (reference sequence). DNA for the CDR3: TGTGCCAGCAGCTTAACCGGTCGGCGCGGGAGGGCCTCTTACAATGAGCAGTTCTTC. Protein sequence: CASSLTGRRGRASYNEQFF.

The rearrangement uses TRBV29-1 and TRBJ1-2, with D possibly being TRBD1 (6 bases). CDR1 is SQVTM, CDR2 ANQGSEA, per germline. V shed 0 bases and J shed 1 base, with 15 bases lying between them. This CDR3 has 16 residues. The DNA of the CDR3 is TGCAGCGTTGAAGATTCGGGGACACAGTATAACTATGGCTACACCTTC. Translation gives CSVEDSGTQYNYGYTF.

This chain links TRBV29-1 with TRBJ1-2; 12 bases agree with TRBD1. The J segment lost 4 bases and the V segment lost 6 bases, leaving 15 bases of the junction unmatched. Germline CDR1 SQVTM, CDR2 ANQGSEA. This CDR3 is built from 17 residues. The chain's CDR3 is CSVPKPGQGAPGYGYTF. In DNA form, the CDR3 reads TGCAGCGTACCAAAACCGGGACAGGGGGCGCCTGGCTATGGCTACACCTTC.

The chain joins TRBV5-4 to TRBJ2-5, with TRBD2 matching over 8 bases. Germline CDR1 is SGHNT and CDR2 is YYREEE (reference sequence). This CDR3 contains 16 residues. Losses at the gene ends were 4 bases for V and 2 bases for J; bases not matched to a gene: 10. The CDR3 loop is CASSRASSGEQETQYF. CDR3 DNA sequence: TGTGCCAGCAGCCGGGCGAGTAGCGGGGAACAAGAGACCCAGTACTTC.

This clone showed up just once. The sample contains more than one DNA sequence encoding this CDR3. CDR3 DNA: TGTGCCAGCAGTTATCTGCCAGGGGGCGCGGGCACTGAAGCTTTCTTT. It specifies CASSYLPGGAGTEAFF. The chain employs TRBV6-5 and TRBJ1-1; TRBD1 matches at 8 bases. This CDR3 is 16 amino acids long. Germline V gene lookup returns CDR1 MNHEY and CDR2 SVGAGI. The junction had 10 bases not matched to a gene; V was cut back by 3 bases and J by 4 bases.

This clone was seen only a few times. The chain is built from TRBV7-3 and TRBJ2-1, with 15 nucleotides matching TRBD2. V gave up 4 bases and J gave up 4 bases; unmatched junction bases: 8. The CDR3 contains 18 residues. Germline values: CDR1 SGHTA, CDR2 FQGTGA. CDR3 in DNA: TGTGCCAGCAGCTCCTACGGGACTAGCGGGGGGAGATACAATGAGCAGTTCTTC. It encodes CASSSYGTSGGRYNEQFF.